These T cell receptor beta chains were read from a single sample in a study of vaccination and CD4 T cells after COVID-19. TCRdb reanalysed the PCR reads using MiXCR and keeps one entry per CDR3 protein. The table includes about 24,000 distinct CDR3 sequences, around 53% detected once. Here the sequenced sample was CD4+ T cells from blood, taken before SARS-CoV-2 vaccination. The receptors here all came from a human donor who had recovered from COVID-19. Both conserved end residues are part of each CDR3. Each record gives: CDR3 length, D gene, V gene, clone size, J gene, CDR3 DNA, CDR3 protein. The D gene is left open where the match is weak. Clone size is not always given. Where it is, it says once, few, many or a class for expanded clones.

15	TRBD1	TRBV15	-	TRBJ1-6	TGTGCCACCAGCGACCGGGACAGGGGCGTTTCACCCCTCCACTTT	CATSDRDRGVSPLHF
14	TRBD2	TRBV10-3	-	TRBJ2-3	TGTGCCATCAGAGAAGCGGGAGAGGCAGATACGCAGTATTTT	CAIREAGEADTQYF
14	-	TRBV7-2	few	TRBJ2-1	TGTGCCAGCAGCTCCCGCCTGTGGGACAATGAGCAGTTCTTC	CASSSRLWDNEQFF
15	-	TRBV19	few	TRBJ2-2	TGTGCCAGTAGTATAGGGACCGCGGGCACCGGGGAGCTGTTTTTT	CASSIGTAGTGELFF
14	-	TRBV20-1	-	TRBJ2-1	TGCAGTGCTCACACCACTAGATTTTCCAGTGAGCAGTTCTTC	CSAHTTRFSSEQFF
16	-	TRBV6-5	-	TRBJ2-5	TGTGCCAGCAGTTCCCCCCTTTCCGGGAGAGAAGAGACCCAGTACTTC	CASSSPLSGREETQYF
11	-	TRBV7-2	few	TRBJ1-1	TGTGCCACCACCCTAGGGACTGAAGCTTTCTTT	CATTLGTEAFF
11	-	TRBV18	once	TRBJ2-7	TGTGCCAGCTCAGCCCACTACGAGCAGTACTTC	CASSAHYEQYF
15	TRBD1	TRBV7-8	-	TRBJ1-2	TGTGCCAGCAGCTTCACGGGACAGGGTTACGGTGGCTACACCTTC	CASSFTGQGYGGYTF
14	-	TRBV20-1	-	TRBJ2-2	TGCAGTGCTAGCTGGCAAGCGAACACCGGGGAGCTGTTTTTT	CSASWQANTGELFF
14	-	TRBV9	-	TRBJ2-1	TGTGCCAGCAGCGAGATGGGCTCCTACAATGAGCAGTTCTTC	CASSEMGSYNEQFF
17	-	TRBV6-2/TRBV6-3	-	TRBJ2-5	TGTGCCAGCAGTTTAGGCCCTCAAAGCGGGTACCAAGAGACCCAGTACTTC	CASSLGPQSGYQETQYF
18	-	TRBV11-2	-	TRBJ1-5	TGTGCCAGCAGCCCCCTCAACCCCTGGGGTACAGCCAATCAGCCCCAGCATTTT	CASSPLNPWGTANQPQHF
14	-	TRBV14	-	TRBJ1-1	TGTGCCAGCAGCCAAGAAAGGCAGGGGTCTCGTGCTTTCTTT	CASSQERQGSRAFF
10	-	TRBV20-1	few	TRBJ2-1	TGCAGTGCTTACTACAATGAGCAGTTCTTC	CSAYYNEQFF
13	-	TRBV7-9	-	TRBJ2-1	TGTGCCAGCAGCTTAGTCGACCCCCGGTGGCCGTTCTTC	CASSLVDPRWPFF
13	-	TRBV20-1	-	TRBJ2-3	TGCAGCACCTCGACAGTGGTCACAGATACGCAGTATTTT	CSTSTVVTDTQYF
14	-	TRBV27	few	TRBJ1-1	TGTGCCAGCATGGAGACATCGGGGGATACTGAAGCTTTCTTT	CASMETSGDTEAFF
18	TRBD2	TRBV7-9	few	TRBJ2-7	TGTGCCAGCAGCTATAAACAAGCGGGAGGGTCTTCTGCCAACGAGCAGTACTTC	CASSYKQAGGSSANEQYF
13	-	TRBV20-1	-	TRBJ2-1	TGCAGTGCTAGAACGCTAGGTCTTGGAGAGCAGTTCTTC	CSARTLGLGEQFF
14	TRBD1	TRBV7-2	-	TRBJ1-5	TGTGCCAGCAGCTTGGGCAGGGGGGAGCAGCCCCAGCATTTT	CASSLGRGEQPQHF
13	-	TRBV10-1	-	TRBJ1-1	TGCGCCAGCAGTCATGACAGCAACACTGAAGCTTTCTTT	CASSHDSNTEAFF
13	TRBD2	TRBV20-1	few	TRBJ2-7	TGCAGTGCTAACGGCGGGAGGTTAGGCGAGCAGTACTTC	CSANGGRLGEQYF
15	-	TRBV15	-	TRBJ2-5	TGTGCCACCAGCAGAGGCCCTGGGGCGGGAGAGACCCAGTACTTC	CATSRGPGAGETQYF
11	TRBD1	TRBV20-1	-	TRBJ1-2	TGCAGTGCAGGGACAGACTATGGCTACACCTTC	CSAGTDYGYTF
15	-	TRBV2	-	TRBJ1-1	TGTGCCAGCAGTGAATTCCAGGGTAGGAACACTGAAGCTTTCTTT	CASSEFQGRNTEAFF
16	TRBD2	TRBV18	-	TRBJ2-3	TGTGCCAGCTCACGACTAGCGGGAGCCAGCACAGATACGCAGTATTTT	CASSRLAGASTDTQYF
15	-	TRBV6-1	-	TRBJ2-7	TGTGCCAGCGTCCGGGAAATATTGGCCTCCTACGAGCAGTACTTC	CASVREILASYEQYF
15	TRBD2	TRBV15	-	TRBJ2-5	TGTGCCACCAGCAACCTAGGACTAGCGGGAGAGACCCAGTACTTC	CATSNLGLAGETQYF
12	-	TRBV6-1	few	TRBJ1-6	TGTGCCAGCAATAGGGTAAATTCACCCCTCCACTTT	CASNRVNSPLHF
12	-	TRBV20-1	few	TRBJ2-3	TGCAGTGCCGGACCCTTGGCAGATACGCAGTATTTT	CSAGPLADTQYF
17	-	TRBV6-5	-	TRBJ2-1	TGTGCCAGCAGTTACTCGGGGTTATTAGCGTCCTACAATGAGCAGTTCTTC	CASSYSGLLASYNEQFF
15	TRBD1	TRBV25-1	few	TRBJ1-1	TGTGCCAGCAGTGAATTGGGGACAGCGAACACTGAAGCTTTCTTT	CASSELGTANTEAFF
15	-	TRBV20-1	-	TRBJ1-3	TGCAGTGCCCCCTCTGGCAGTTACTCTGGAAACACCATATATTTT	CSAPSGSYSGNTIYF
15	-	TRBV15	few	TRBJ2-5	TGTGCCACCAGCAGAGTGGCAGGGTGGCAAGAGACCCAGTACTTC	CATSRVAGWQETQYF
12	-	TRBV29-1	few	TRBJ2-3	TGCAGCCACGGAGGGGGGACGGATACGCAGTATTTT	CSHGGGTDTQYF
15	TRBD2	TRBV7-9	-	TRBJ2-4	TGTGCCAGCACCCATAGCGGGAGAGCCAAAAACATTCAGTACTTC	CASTHSGRAKNIQYF
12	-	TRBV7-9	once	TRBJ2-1	TGTGCCAGCAGCTTATATGTTACTGAGCAGTTCTTC	CASSLYVTEQFF
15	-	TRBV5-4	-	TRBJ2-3	TGTGCCAGCAGCTTGTCGTGGTATCGGGGAGATACGCAGTATTTT	CASSLSWYRGDTQYF
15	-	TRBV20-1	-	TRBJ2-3	TGCAGTGCTCAAACCGTCTTGGTGGGAACAGATACGCAGTATTTT	CSAQTVLVGTDTQYF
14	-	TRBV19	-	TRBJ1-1	TGTGCCAGTAGTATGACAGCCCAGTCCACTGAAGCTTTCTTT	CASSMTAQSTEAFF
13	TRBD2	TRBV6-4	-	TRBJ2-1	TGTGCCAGCAGTGAGCGGGAGTACAATGAGCAGTTCTTC	CASSEREYNEQFF
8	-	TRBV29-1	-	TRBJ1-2	TGCAGCGCAGATGGCTACACCTTC	CSADGYTF
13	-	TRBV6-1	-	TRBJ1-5	TGTGCCAGCAGCGACGGGCCAAATCAGCCCCAGCATTTT	CASSDGPNQPQHF
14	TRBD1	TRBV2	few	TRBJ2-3	TGTGCCAGCACTGTGACAGGGTCTCCAGATACGCAGTATTTT	CASTVTGSPDTQYF
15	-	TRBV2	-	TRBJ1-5	TGTGCCAGCAGCCTCACCCAACAGGGCAATCAGCCCCAGCATTTT	CASSLTQQGNQPQHF
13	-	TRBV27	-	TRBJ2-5	TGTGCCAGCAGTTTATCATTATCGGAGACCCAGTACTTC	CASSLSLSETQYF
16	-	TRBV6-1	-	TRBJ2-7	TGTGCCAGCATTCGAGCGTTGGTAAGGCGCTCCTACGAGCAGTACTTC	CASIRALVRRSYEQYF
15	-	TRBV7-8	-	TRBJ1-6	TGTGCCAGCACCCCGCAGGGGTTTGGGAATTCACCCCTCCACTTT	CASTPQGFGNSPLHF
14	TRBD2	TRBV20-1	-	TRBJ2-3	TGCAGTGCTCCGACTAGCGGGAGCACAGATACGCAGTATTTT	CSAPTSGSTDTQYF
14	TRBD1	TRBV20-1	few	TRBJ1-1	TGCAGTGCGCGGACAGGGGGAACCTCTCGCGAAGCTTTCTTT	CSARTGGTSREAFF
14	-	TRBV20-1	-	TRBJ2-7	TGCAGTGCTAGTTTGCCGACAGGAGTCTACGAGCAGTACTTC	CSASLPTGVYEQYF
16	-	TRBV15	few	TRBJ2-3	TGTGCCACCAGCAGATCGCGGGGCCCCGTGGGCGATACGCAGTATTTT	CATSRSRGPVGDTQYF
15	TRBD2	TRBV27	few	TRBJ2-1	TGTGCCAGCAGTTATGGACTAGCGGGAGGTAGTGAGCAGTTCTTC	CASSYGLAGGSEQFF
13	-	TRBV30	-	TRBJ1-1	TGTGCCTGGAACTCAGGGGAAGGGACTGAAGCTTTCTTT	CAWNSGEGTEAFF
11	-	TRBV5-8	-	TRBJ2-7	TGTGCCAGCAGCAACCGGTACGAGCAGTACTTC	CASSNRYEQYF
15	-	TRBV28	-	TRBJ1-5	TGTGCCAGCAGTTCGGTGGCGGGGGCCGTTCAGCCCCAGCATTTT	CASSSVAGAVQPQHF